This T cell receptor beta chain is from a study of cytomegalovirus exposure and HLA in healthy donors. V was clipped by 4 bases and J by 9 bases, with 7 bases between them. Germline lookup yields CDR1 SGHTA and CDR2 FQGNSA. The CDR3 spans 11 residues. 13 Jbeta primers and 60 Vbeta primers were used for the PCR. Some clones are missing from TCRdb's copy, which holds only in-frame ones; the method was immunoSEQ multiplex PCR. The sample includes about 130,000 clones, roughly 80% seen only once; the top ten take approximately 4%. The chain is built from TRBV7-2 and TRBJ2-1; D unresolved. The receptor was derived from a man aged 18 to 30 in good health and CMV-seropositive. Material for sequencing was PBMCs. CDR3 protein: CASSWKREQFF. CDR3 sequence (DNA): TGTGCCAGCAGCTGGAAGCGTGAGCAGTTCTTC. Full variable domain (missing parts from reference TRBV7-2 and TRBJ2-1): GAGVSQSPSNKVTEKGKDVELRCDPISGHTALYWYRQSLGQGLEFLIYFQGNSAPDKSGLPSDRFSAERTGGSVSTLTIQRTQQEDSAVYLCASSWKREQFFGPGTRLTVL.